This T cell receptor beta chain was recovered during a study of T cell responses to AZD1222 COVID-19 vaccine. Concerning this clone: The target antigen is unknown.

Notes on the study in general: At baseline, seropositivity was found in only a handful of AZD1222 recipients. Vaccine-associated CD4 TCRs ranged over spike, dominating at 160-218 and 743-854. Two AZD1222 doses significantly raised spike-specific TCR breadth and depth over controls.

There are 14 residues in the CDR3. The germline gives CDR1 MNHEY, CDR2 SVGAGI. Trimming cost V 8 bases and J 3 bases, with 14 bases left between them. Produced via immunoSEQ multiplex PCR; TCRdb's table is partial and in-frame only. The table records tens of thousands of clones, approximately 83% of them present only once. The sequencing used peripheral blood, collected 28 days after the second AZD1222 dose. The sequence was collected from an adult who received the AZD1222 COVID-19 vaccine. The V and J genes are TRBV6-5 and TRBJ1-5; D is perhaps TRBD1 (6 bases). The DNA for the CDR3 is TGTGCCAGCGAAAACGGGGGGCTCAATCAGCCCCAGCATTTT. This translates into CASENGGLNQPQHF.